These T cell receptor beta chains were read from a single sample in a study of CD8 T cells in Susac syndrome. MiXCR was run by TCRdb on the immunoSEQ multiplex PCR reads, yielding one entry per CDR3 protein. The data show 90,000 to 150,000 distinct CDR3 sequences, 94% seen once. Sequenced input: CD4+ T cells from PBMCs. These TCRs come from a human donor in good health. Each CDR3 is given with its conserved first and last residue.

v_gene	CDR3aa
TRBV5-1	CASVAGGVQETQYF
TRBV7-3	CASSRGGMSYEQYF
TRBV2	CASSERQGRNYGYTF
TRBV5-6	CASSLLQGINYGYTF
TRBV11-2	CASSLNVARILSYEQYF
TRBV19	CASSIGAGGRAEQFF
TRBV5-6	CASSLWRLYNEQFF
TRBV15	CATRAGVQETQYF
TRBV5-6	CASSLTDRNTEAFF
TRBV29-1	CSGGNRNTEAFF
TRBV30	CAWSRAHTDTQYF
TRBV18	CASSMDRGNEQFF
TRBV7-2	CASGWGRGKTQYF
TRBV30	CAGTGGLYEQYF
TRBV7-6	CASRKTLGLASTDTQYF
TRBV9	CASSVAGGAGQTYEQYF
TRBV9	CASSVGGSTGELFF
TRBV28	CASRTSGSAEQFF
TRBV30	CAWRPGLAGTDTQYF
TRBV20-1	CSAALGGDYSNQPQHF
TRBV6-1	CASSGRLSEAAYNEQFF
TRBV6-1	CASSEPGLASSPETQYF
TRBV28	CASSSAGSPYEQYF
TRBV6-5	CASSSDRGYTF
TRBV6-1	CASSPVQGGSQPQHF
TRBV29-1	CSVEDRGRSYGYTF
TRBV28	CASSPLGRTDTQYF
TRBV2	CASRLLAVQGETQYF
TRBV7-9	CASTRGHDTGELFF
TRBV10-2	CASSEFGTLGYEQYF
TRBV5-4	CASRSGTSGFRQETQYF
TRBV2	CASSPGEADTQYF
TRBV7-3	CASSLAPWGNTGELFF
TRBV20-1	CSALDGVGRGGWDIQYF
TRBV20-1	CSARQGAGNTIYF
TRBV6-5	CASSYTAMNTEAFF
TRBV3-1	CASSHTGGNTEAFF
TRBV18	CASRDLAGGDDEQFF